These 26 T cell receptor beta chains originate from one sample sequenced in a study of control samples from healthy donors and cancer patients. Some clones are missing from TCRdb's copy, which holds only in-frame ones; the method was immunoSEQ multiplex PCR. This table has 75,000 to 100,000 clones, 86% appearing once. Specimen: blood. These receptors all come from a woman between 45 and 65 years old in good health.

CDR3 sequence: CASSLPPSGSSNEQFF. As DNA, the CDR3 is TGTGCCAGCAGCTTGCCTCCTTCGGGTTCGAGTAATGAGCAGTTCTTC. The chain joins TRBV5-4 to TRBJ2-1; D unresolved. The CDR3 consists of 16 residues. The germline gives CDR1 SGHNT, CDR2 YYREEE (reference sequence). V was shortened by 1 base and J by 7 bases, with 18 bases between the two germline ends.

The rearrangement links TRBV7-9 to TRBJ2-5; D unresolved. The germline V and J ends were trimmed by 0 bases and 0 bases, with 5 bases remaining between them. The CDR3 length is 14 residues. Germline V CDR1 and CDR2: SEHNR, FQNEAQ (reference sequence). The CDR3 DNA reads TGTGCCAGCAGCTTAGCCGTCAACCAAGAGACCCAGTACTTC. Amino acids: CASSLAVNQETQYF. The full variable domain, in which reference TRBV7-9 and TRBJ2-5 provide the parts outside the CDR3, is DTGVSQNPRHKITKRGQNVTFRCDPISEHNRLYWYRQTLGQGPEFLTYFQNEAQLEKSRLLSDRFSAERPKGSFSTLEIQRTEQGDSAMYLCASSLAVNQETQYFGPGTRLLVL.

The chain links TRBV6-6 to TRBJ1-1, with TRBD1 as a possible D gene (6 bases). CDR1 is MNHNY and CDR2 is SVGAGI in the germline V gene (reference sequence). The CDR3 has 15 residues. V was cut by 5 bases and J by 1 base, with 14 bases left in between. This chain's CDR3 is CASSIQGSTNTEAFF. The CDR3 nucleotides read TGTGCCAGCAGTATCCAGGGGTCTACGAACACTGAAGCTTTCTTT.

The J gene is TRBJ2-7, the V gene TRBV6-5; D is possibly TRBD2 (6 bases). The germline V gene has CDR1 MNHEY and CDR2 SVGAGI. V dropped 7 bases and J dropped 6 bases, with 22 bases sitting between them. The CDR3 extends over 15 amino acids. CDR3 nucleotides: TGTGCCAGCACCCCTGGTGGGGGGAGTACCCTCGAGCAGTACTTC. Amino acid sequence: CASTPGGGSTLEQYF.

The chain links TRBV5-5 to TRBJ1-1, with D unclear. The CDR3 has 16 amino acids. The V gene lost 2 bases and the J gene lost 1 base, with 15 bases spanning the gap. CDR1 and CDR2 from the germline V gene are SGHKS and YYEKEE (reference sequence). The CDR3 bases are TGTGCCAGCAGCTTTATCAGAAGCACAAGGAACACTGAAGCTTTCTTT. This codes for CASSFIRSTRNTEAFF.

This chain links TRBV19 with TRBJ1-2; 10 positions match TRBD1. The junction had 10 bases not matched to a gene; V was cut back by 5 bases and J by 4 bases. Germline CDR1 reads LNHDA; CDR2 reads SQIVND (reference sequence). The CDR3 runs to 16 residues. CDR3 residues: CASSPPGTGAAYGYTF. DNA for the CDR3: TGTGCCAGTAGTCCACCAGGGACAGGGGCGGCCTATGGCTACACCTTC.

J is TRBJ1-1 and V is TRBV12-1. TRBV12-1 represents a pseudogene. CDR3 length: 13 residues. CDR3: CASSLFPNTEAFF. The CDR3, as DNA: TGTGCCAGCAGCTTGTTTCCTAACACTGAAGCTTTCTTT.

The chain couples TRBV6-2 or TRBV6-3 to TRBJ2-5; tentatively, D is TRBD1 or TRBD2 (6 bases each). Germline lookup yields CDR1 MNHEY and CDR2 SVGEGT. The CDR3 loop spans 14 amino acids. V lost 4 bases to trimming and J lost 4 bases, with 13 bases between them. CDR3: CASSSTGTPETQYF. CDR3 nucleotide sequence: TGTGCCAGCAGTTCTACAGGGACTCCAGAGACCCAGTACTTC.

This chain links TRBV2 with TRBJ1-3; possible D gene TRBD1, 6 bases. The length of the CDR3 is 16 residues. Germline values: CDR1 SNHLY, CDR2 FYNNEI. The V end lost 2 bases, the J end lost 1 base, and 12 bases lay between the germline ends. The CDR3 spells CASSEIQGPSGNTIYF. CDR3 in DNA: TGTGCCAGCAGTGAAATACAGGGACCTTCTGGAAACACCATATATTTT.

The chain carries TRBV9 and TRBJ2-5, with TRBD2 matching over 9 bases. Trimming took 4 bases from V and 3 from J; bases not matched to a gene: 10. The CDR3 spans 16 residues. Germline V gives CDR1 SGDLS, CDR2 YYNGEE. The CDR3 DNA reads as TGTGCCAGCAGCCTCGGAGCGGGAGGCCCAGAAGAGACCCAGTACTTC. Its protein is CASSLGAGGPEETQYF.

The chain has TRBV3-1 (or the pseudogene TRBV3-2) and TRBJ1-1; D is uncertain. Trimming cost V 1 base and J 7 bases, with 7 bases left between them. Germline-derived CDR1 and CDR2 are LGHDT and YNNKEL (reference sequence). The CDR3 has 12 amino acids. In nucleotides, the CDR3 is TGTGCCAGCAGCCAAGCGACAAGTGAAGCTTTCTTT. It yields the protein CASSQATSEAFF.

The V gene is TRBV7-2, the J gene TRBJ1-2; D is ambiguous. Germline-derived CDR1 and CDR2 are SGHTA and FQGNSA. The V and J ends lost 1 base and 5 bases respectively, with 11 bases between them. This CDR3 is built from 14 residues. The DNA for the CDR3 is TGTGCCAGCAGCTTAGGAGGCCGAGGGTATGGCTACACCTTC. Encoded protein: CASSLGGRGYGYTF. The entire variable domain, with the rest obtained from reference TRBV7-2 and TRBJ1-2, is as follows: GAGVSQSPSNKVTEKGKDVELRCDPISGHTALYWYRQSLGQGLEFLIYFQGNSAPDKSGLPSDRFSAERTGGSVSTLTIQRTQQEDSAVYLCASSLGGRGYGYTFGSGTRLTVV.

The gene calls are TRBV7-2 and TRBJ2-1; D perhaps matches TRBD2 (5 bases). Deletions cut 1 base from V and 0 bases from J, with 10 bases between. Germline lookup yields CDR1 SGHTA and CDR2 FQGNSA. This CDR3 has 16 residues. The CDR3 region is CASSLVAPSSYNEQFF. The CDR3 DNA follows: TGTGCCAGCAGCTTAGTAGCGCCAAGCTCCTACAATGAGCAGTTCTTC. Together with reference TRBV7-2 and TRBJ2-1, the CDR3 gives the full variable domain: GAGVSQSPSNKVTEKGKDVELRCDPISGHTALYWYRQSLGQGLEFLIYFQGNSAPDKSGLPSDRFSAERTGGSVSTLTIQRTQQEDSAVYLCASSLVAPSSYNEQFFGPGTRLTVL.

The chain couples TRBV24-1 to TRBJ2-1, with 9 bases aligning to TRBD2. Germline CDR1 reads KGHDR; CDR2 reads SFDVKD. The CDR3 contains 16 residues. Trimming took 6 bases from V and 9 from J; bases not matched to a gene: 14. CDR3 sequence reads: CATSKKPGLAGSEQFF. CDR3 DNA: TGTGCCACCAGTAAGAAGCCGGGACTAGCAGGTAGTGAGCAGTTCTTC.

The V call is TRBV24-1, the J call TRBJ2-3; 9 bases match TRBD2. The CDR3 is made up of 13 amino acids. J gave up 9 bases and V 3 bases, and 3 bases lay outside the gene matches. CDR1 is KGHDR and CDR2 is SFDVKD in the germline V gene. Here the CDR3 reads CATSDPGLATQYF. The CDR3 bases are TGTGCCACCAGTGATCCCGGACTAGCGACGCAGTATTTT.

This chain joins TRBV5-1 and TRBJ1-6; TRBD1 matches 8 bases. The CDR3 consists of 18 residues. The germline CDR1 and CDR2 sequences are SGHRS and YFSETQ. Losses at the gene ends were 1 base for V and 7 bases for J; bases not matched to a gene: 13. The CDR3 protein is CASSLTPSSGGSNSPLHF. In DNA form, the CDR3 reads TGCGCCAGCAGCTTGACTCCCTCATCAGGGGGCTCAAATTCACCCCTCCACTTT.

This clone was counted a few times. The V and J genes are TRBV10-3 and TRBJ1-6; 7 bases align to TRBD1. V shed 10 bases, J shed 6 bases, and the junction held 6 bases outside the gene matches. The germline V gene has CDR1 ENHRY and CDR2 SYGVKD. This CDR3 spans 13 amino acids. CDR3 coding DNA: TGTGCCACCACAGGGGCCATTAATTCACCCCTCCACTTT. Protein sequence: CATTGAINSPLHF.

This chain uses TRBV19 with TRBJ1-4; D not resolved. Germline CDR1 and CDR2: LNHDA and SQIVND (reference sequence). V shed 1 base and J shed 1 base, with 7 bases lying between them. CDR3 length equals 15 residues. CDR3 nucleotide sequence: TGTGCCAGTAGTATAGGACGACAAACTAATGAAAAACTGTTTTTT. It is translated as CASSIGRQTNEKLFF.

This chain joins TRBV25-1 and TRBJ2-3; D perhaps matches TRBD2 (6 bases). This CDR3 comprises 15 residues. Germline CDR1 reads MGHDK; CDR2 reads SYGVNS. V lost 3 bases and J 3 bases, leaving 13 bases between the germline ends. The CDR3 DNA follows: TGTGCCAGCAGTGATTCGCGGGGCAGAACAGATACGCAGTATTTT. It translates to CASSDSRGRTDTQYF.

The chain combines TRBV6-5 with TRBJ1-1; D may be TRBD1 (6 bases). V lost 0 bases, J lost 6 bases, and 14 bases lay in between. The CDR3 length is 15 residues. Germline V lookup: CDR1 MNHEY, CDR2 SVGAGI. The CDR3 DNA reads TGTGCCAGCAGTTACTCGGGGGAAAGGGGGGCTGAAGCTTTCTTT. This encodes CASSYSGERGAEAFF.

The chain joins TRBV7-2 to TRBJ1-4; tentative D call: TRBD1 (5 bases). CDR3 size: 14 residues. Per the germline V gene, CDR1 is SGHTA and CDR2 is FQGNSA. With 5 bases removed from V and 7 bases from J, the gap between germline ends came to 14 bases. CDR3: CASSLTGTAEKLFF. In DNA, the CDR3 is TGTGCCAGCAGCCTCACCGGGACCGCTGAAAAACTGTTTTTT.

The V gene is TRBV7-2, the J gene TRBJ2-3, with TRBD2 matching 9 bases. With 2 bases clipped from V and 6 bases from J, the junction kept 9 bases outside the gene matches. Germline V gene lookup returns CDR1 SGHTA and CDR2 FQGNSA. The CDR3 loop spans 16 amino acids. The CDR3 loop is CASSLRPSGAFDTQYF. The CDR3 nucleotides read TGTGCCAGCAGCTTAAGGCCTAGCGGGGCGTTTGATACGCAGTATTTT.

The V call is TRBV6-5, the J call TRBJ1-2; D is possibly TRBD1 (6 bases). CDR3 size: 15 residues. The germline V and J ends were trimmed by 6 bases and 3 bases, with 17 bases remaining between them. Germline-derived CDR1 and CDR2 are MNHEY and SVGAGI. CDR3 sequence reads: CASSRDKGRDYGYTF. CDR3 bases: TGTGCCAGCAGCCGGGACAAAGGGAGAGACTATGGCTACACCTTC.

The chain couples TRBV4-2 to TRBJ2-1; TRBD2 agrees at 7 bases. This CDR3 is built from 18 residues. Germline loops: CDR1 LGHNA, CDR2 YNFKEQ. With V trimmed by 0 bases and J by 1 base, 9 bases remained unmatched. DNA for the CDR3: TGTGCCAGCAGCCAAGATCTGTTGGTGCGGGAGTCCTACAATGAGCAGTTCTTC. It is translated as CASSQDLLVRESYNEQFF.

The V call is TRBV5-4, the J call TRBJ2-2, with a weak D call TRBD2 (6 bases). Per germline, CDR1 SGHNT and CDR2 YYREEE (reference sequence). Trimming took off 6 bases at V and 0 bases at J, with 15 bases between the two ends. The CDR3 is 16 residues long. CDR3 bases: TGTGCCAGCACTACGAGAAGGGACTCGAACACCGGGGAGCTGTTTTTT. Translated: CASTTRRDSNTGELFF.

The gene calls are TRBV13 and TRBJ1-2; D not resolved. V was pared by 0 bases and J by 7 bases, with 15 bases between. CDR1 PRHDT and CDR2 FYEKMQ come from the germline V gene (reference sequence). The CDR3 covers 15 residues. CDR3 nucleotides: TGTGCCAGCAGCTTAGGGGAGGATGCCGTCCTTGGCTACACCTTC. As protein: CASSLGEDAVLGYTF.